This T cell receptor beta chain was documented in a study of T cell repertoires in cytomegalovirus infection. V was trimmed by 0 bases and J by 3 bases, leaving 15 bases between them. The CDR3 runs 17 residues. The V gene's germline CDR1 is MGHRA and CDR2 YSYEKL. In TCRdb, the reads were re-called with MiXCR into one record per CDR3 protein. The sample consists of 200,000 to 300,000 distinct CDR3 sequences, about 12% of them appearing once. The clonotype was recovered from a human donor in good health (CMV status not recorded). Some clones in this sample may be carry-over from other donors' samples. The chain links TRBV4-1 to TRBJ1-5, with a weak D call TRBD1 (5 bases). Material: PBMCs. CDR3 sequence reads: CASSQDGGGLSNQPQHF. The CDR3 DNA is TGCGCCAGCAGCCAAGATGGGGGTGGCCTCTCCAATCAGCCCCAGCATTTT.